These 5 T cell receptor beta chains share one sample of origin, sequenced in a study of OX40 agonist ivuxolimab in advanced cancers. Only in-frame clones appear in the TCRdb table, and some are missing; sequencing was by immunoSEQ multiplex PCR. In the table there are 60,000 to 75,000 clones, roughly 85% of which are singletons. Specimen: CD4+ or CD8+ T cells sorted from blood, collected in a trial of the OX40 agonist ivuxolimab. All receptors come from an adult with an advanced solid tumor such as melanoma, head and neck, liver or kidney cancer.

This clone has just one count. This chain uses TRBV28 with TRBJ1-2; TRBD1 might be the D (6 bases). CDR3 length equals 14 residues. Germline CDR1 and CDR2: MDHEN and SYDVKM. Trimming left V 6 bases short and J 4 bases short, with 15 bases between. CDR3 region: CASSIGGRPYGYTF. The DNA for the CDR3 is TGTGCCAGCAGCATCGGGGGCAGACCCTATGGCTACACCTTC.

The rearrangement joins TRBV11-3 to TRBJ2-4; the D is unclear. Germline loops: CDR1 SGHNT, CDR2 YENEEA. The CDR3 length is 18 residues. Trimming took off 0 bases at V and 0 bases at J, with 15 bases between the two ends. The CDR3 loop is CASSLDPGAVVAKNIQYF. The CDR3 DNA sequence: TGTGCCAGCAGCTTAGATCCCGGTGCGGTAGTAGCCAAAAACATTCAGTACTTC. Complete variable domain (other parts from reference TRBV11-3 and TRBJ2-4): EAGVVQSPRYKIIEKKQPVAFWCNPISGHNTLYWYLQNLGQGPELLIRYENEEAVDDSQLPKDRFSAERLKGVDSTLKIQPAELGDSAVYLCASSLDPGAVVAKNIQYFGAGTRLSVL.

The gene calls are TRBV19 and TRBJ1-4; D gene ambiguous. Germline CDR1 is LNHDA and CDR2 is SQIVND (reference sequence). V gave up 3 bases and J gave up 7 bases, with 9 bases separating them. The CDR3 contains 13 residues. CDR3: CASSIQVAEKLFF. The CDR3 nucleotides are TGTGCCAGTAGTATCCAGGTTGCTGAAAAACTGTTTTTT.

This chain joins TRBV7-2 and TRBJ1-2, with a tentative D call TRBD1 (5 bases). Trimming took 2 bases from V and 4 from J, leaving 11 bases between them. The CDR3 has 14 residues. Germline V lookup: CDR1 SGHTA, CDR2 FQGNSA. This CDR3 reads CASSLIEGSYGYTF. CDR3 sequence (DNA): TGTGCCAGCAGCTTAATAGAGGGGTCCTATGGCTACACCTTC.

This clone was seen just once. The V gene is TRBV30, the J gene TRBJ1-1; D unresolved. Trimming took off 1 base at V and 1 base at J, with 25 bases between the two ends. The CDR3 is 19 residues long. Germline V lookup: CDR1 GTSNPN, CDR2 SVGIG (reference sequence). As DNA, the CDR3 is TGTGCCTGGAGTGATAGTATGTGGGCTAAGGCGACCTCGAACACTGAAGCTTTCTTT. This translates into CAWSDSMWAKATSNTEAFF.